Below are 16 T cell receptor beta chains sequenced from a single sample in a study of CD8 T cells in ankylosing spondylitis. TCRdb re-analysed the 5' RACE reads in MiXCR, keeping a single row per CDR3 protein. The sample consists of 84,000 or so distinct CDR3 sequences, around 25% of them appearing once. The sequenced sample consisted of blood, either unsorted or a sorted T cell fraction (not recorded which). Receptor source: a male donor with ankylosing spondylitis or in good health (not recorded which).

The rearrangement links TRBV28 to TRBJ2-5, with a possible D match to TRBD2 (7 bases). Germline assignment: CDR1 MDHEN and CDR2 SYDVKM. Trimming shortened V by 3 bases and J by 5 bases, and 16 bases separated the two germline ends. This CDR3 has 15 amino acids. This CDR3 is CASSFEGGVFETQYF. DNA of the CDR3: TGTGCCAGCAGTTTCGAAGGGGGGGTTTTTGAGACCCAGTACTTC.

This chain uses TRBV7-3 with TRBJ1-1; D might be TRBD1 (5 bases). Trimming took off 5 bases at V and 0 bases at J, with 10 bases between the two ends. The CDR3 has 14 amino acids. Looked up from germline, CDR1 is SGHTA and CDR2 is FQGTGA. The CDR3 spells CASSELGVNTEAFF. In nucleotides, the CDR3 is TGTGCCAGCAGCGAGCTGGGGGTGAACACTGAAGCTTTCTTT.

This clonotype was observed a few times. The chain joins TRBV18 to TRBJ1-6; 9 bases match TRBD1. V trimming: 3 bases; J trimming: 7 bases; junction bases outside the gene matches: 4. Germline-derived CDR1 and CDR2 are KGHSH and LQKENI. The CDR3 totals 15 residues. The CDR3 bases are TGTGCCAGCTCACCCACAGGGGGCTTGAATTCACCCCTCCACTTT. Amino acid sequence: CASSPTGGLNSPLHF.

This clonotype has more than one count but fewer than ten. V gene TRBV5-8 combines with J gene TRBJ1-5; possibly TRBD1 for D (6 bases). Trimming cost V 2 bases and J 2 bases, with 14 bases left between them. CDR1 and CDR2 (germline): SGHTS, YDEGEE. CDR3 size: 16 residues. CDR3 residues: CASSFEQGGGNQPQHF. In DNA, the CDR3 is TGTGCCAGCAGCTTCGAACAGGGAGGGGGCAATCAGCCCCAGCATTTT.

The rearrangement uses TRBV7-9 and TRBJ2-5; TRBD1 is a possible D gene (5 bases). Trimming shortened V by 3 bases and J by 4 bases, and 12 bases separated the two germline ends. Looked up from germline, CDR1 is SEHNR and CDR2 is FQNEAQ (reference sequence). The CDR3 runs to 14 residues. CDR3 DNA sequence: TGTGCCAGCAGCTTGCCAGGGCGGCGAGAGACCCAGTACTTC. Its translation is CASSLPGRRETQYF.

The J gene is TRBJ1-4, the V gene TRBV20-1, with TRBD1 as a possible D gene (6 bases). Trimming removed 0 bases from V and 7 bases from J, with 15 bases in between. Germline CDR1 DFQATT, CDR2 SNEGSKA (reference sequence). CDR3 size: 15 residues. CDR3: CSARDTGAEGEKLFF. CDR3 DNA sequence: TGCAGTGCTAGAGATACGGGGGCTGAGGGTGAAAAACTGTTTTTT.

This clonotype was counted only a few times. V usage is TRBV6-1 and J usage is TRBJ2-1; TRBD2 aligns across 7 bases. CDR3 length: 14 amino acids. CDR1 MNHNS and CDR2 SASEGT come from the germline V gene. V lost 6 bases, J lost 9 bases, and 11 bases stayed unmatched. The CDR3 DNA follows: TGTGCCAGCAGCCCCGGACTAGTCAGTGGTGAGCAGTTCTTC. Its translation is CASSPGLVSGEQFF.

This clonotype was counted only a few times. V is TRBV20-1 and J is TRBJ2-7; maybe TRBD2 (5 bases). Germline lookup yields CDR1 DFQATT and CDR2 SNEGSKA (reference sequence). This CDR3 has 13 amino acids. Trimming cost V 3 bases and J 2 bases, with 11 bases left between them. The CDR3 DNA reads as TGCAGTGCTAGCGGACGGACTCCCTACGAGCAGTACTTC. Its translation: CSASGRTPYEQYF.

This clonotype has a handful of counts. The chain recombines TRBV7-3 with TRBJ2-1, with D hard to call. Trimming removed 2 bases from V and 6 bases from J, with 5 bases in between. The CDR3 runs to 12 residues. CDR1 and CDR2 (germline): SGHTA, FQGTGA. The chain's CDR3 is CASSLASNEQFF. CDR3 coding DNA: TGTGCCAGCAGCTTAGCTAGCAATGAGCAGTTCTTC.

V and J are TRBV6-1 and TRBJ1-5; 9 bases align to TRBD1. J was trimmed by 3 bases and V by 6 bases; bases with no gene match: 6. This CDR3 has 15 residues. Germline CDR1 reads MNHNS; CDR2 reads SASEGT. The CDR3 loop is CASRRGQGYNQPQHF. The CDR3 DNA reads TGTGCCAGCAGACGCGGACAGGGGTACAATCAGCCCCAGCATTTT.

There are a few counts of this clonotype. This may arise from a read error, as a much more abundant clone is one base away. V gene TRBV7-2 combines with J gene TRBJ2-4, with TRBD1 identical over 9 bases. J was trimmed by 12 bases and V by 5 bases; bases with no gene match: 14. This CDR3 is 15 amino acids long. Germline V CDR1 and CDR2: SGHTA, FQGNSA. This CDR3 reads CASSLWDREAGSQYF. CDR3 sequence (DNA): TGTGCCAGCAGCCTTTGGGACAGGGAGGCGGGCAGTCAGTACTTC.

The rearrangement links TRBV20-1 to TRBJ2-7; D tentatively fits TRBD1 or TRBD2 (5 bases each). CDR3 length: 14 amino acids. Germline CDR1 is DFQATT and CDR2 is SNEGSKA (reference sequence). The V gene lost 1 base and the J gene lost 4 bases, with 14 bases spanning the gap. The CDR3 nucleotides are TGCAGTGCTAGAGCTCCCCGGGGACGATACGAGCAGTACTTC. Its protein product is CSARAPRGRYEQYF.

The sample holds a few counts of this clonotype. The chain joins TRBV5-1 to TRBJ1-1; maybe TRBD1 (6 bases). Deletions cut 4 bases from V and 5 bases from J, with 21 bases between. The V gene's germline CDR1 is SGHRS and CDR2 YFSETQ. The CDR3 runs to 16 residues. For the CDR3, the DNA is TGCGCCAGCAGCAAGCTTGGTTCTCAGGGGCCAACTGAAGCTTTCTTT. It encodes CASSKLGSQGPTEAFF.

At least ten counts were recorded for this clonotype. V usage is TRBV7-9 and J usage is TRBJ1-5, with D perhaps TRBD1 (6 bases). Germline V gene lookup returns CDR1 SEHNR and CDR2 FQNEAQ (reference sequence). The CDR3 totals 13 residues. V gave up 5 bases and J gave up 9 bases, with 14 bases separating them. The CDR3 sequence: CASSIGGSGPQHF. In DNA form, the CDR3 reads TGTGCCAGCAGCATAGGGGGATCCGGGCCCCAGCATTTT.

This clonotype was picked up one time. This chain joins TRBV25-1 and TRBJ2-1; possibly TRBD1 or TRBD2 for D (5 bases each). Trimming removed 4 bases at V and 12 bases at J, with 25 bases between. The CDR3 sequence is 16 residues long. Germline CDR1 and CDR2: MGHDK and SYGVNS. The CDR3 reads CASSVYNPGPSVGQFF. The CDR3 nucleotides read TGTGCCAGCAGTGTATACAATCCGGGACCCTCCGTTGGGCAGTTCTTC. Based on the CDR3 plus reference TRBV25-1 and TRBJ2-1, the full variable domain is EADIYQTPRYLVIGTGKKITLECSQTMGHDKMYWYQQDPGMELHLIHYSYGVNSTEKGDLSSESTVSRIRTEHFPLTLESARPSHTSQYLCASSVYNPGPSVGQFFGPGTRLTVL.

The chain has TRBV6-2 or TRBV6-3 and TRBJ2-1, with 7 bases that match TRBD1. The CDR3 length is 16 residues. Germline lookup yields CDR1 MNHEY and CDR2 SVGEGT. The J segment lost 4 bases and the V segment lost 2 bases, leaving 8 bases of the junction unmatched. Here the CDR3 reads CASSYPTGQWYNEQFF. As DNA, the CDR3 is TGTGCCAGCAGTTACCCGACAGGGCAGTGGTACAATGAGCAGTTCTTC.